The rows below give T cell receptor beta chains drawn from one sample of a study of blood T cell repertoires in COVID-19. Generated by immunoSEQ multiplex PCR, the TCRdb table keeps only in-frame clones and is missing some. The profile shows some 180,000 clones, around 79% of them singletons. Sequencing used peripheral blood. The receptors originated from a man between 45 and 60 years old who had recovered from COVID-19. The CDR3 runs from the conserved cysteine through the conserved F or W. The D gene is left open where the match is weak. Size is stated for part of the rows, as once, few or many counts, or as a class when the clone is expanded.

V gene	CDR3 length	J gene	clone size	D gene	CDR3 DNA	CDR3 protein
TRBV5-6	16	TRBJ2-1	.	.	TGTGCCAGCAGCTTGGATGGTGCAGGGGCGTACAATGAGCAGTTCTTC	CASSLDGAGAYNEQFF
TRBV7-8	15	TRBJ1-1	.	.	TGTGCCAGCAGCCCCGAGCGTTCGAGGAACACTGAAGCTTTCTTT	CASSPERSRNTEAFF
TRBV28	15	TRBJ1-2	.	.	TGTGCCAGCACTCCCCACGGTAGGGGTAACTATGGCTACACCTTC	CASTPHGRGNYGYTF
TRBV7-3	16	TRBJ2-1	once	.	TGTGCCAGCAGCATACAGGGGGGGAGCTCCTACAATGAGCAGTTCTTC	CASSIQGGSSYNEQFF
TRBV5-1	14	TRBJ1-1	.	TRBD1	TGCGCCAGCAGCCTATGGACAGGGCACACTGAAGCTTTCTTT	CASSLWTGHTEAFF
TRBV18	21	TRBJ2-2	.	TRBD1	TGTGCCAGCTCACCGCAGTCAATCCGGGACAGGCCAAAAACGAACACCGGGGAGCTGTTTTTT	CASSPQSIRDRPKTNTGELFF
TRBV30	15	TRBJ2-1	.	.	TGTGCCTGGAGTGAACGAGCGCTTTCCTACAATGAGCAGTTCTTC	CAWSERALSYNEQFF
TRBV5-1	15	TRBJ2-2	.	TRBD2	TGCGCCAGCAGCTTCGGTAGCGGGAGGTCCGGGGAGCTGTTTTTT	CASSFGSGRSGELFF
TRBV3-1/TRBV3-2	14	TRBJ2-1	.	.	TGTGCCAGCAGCCATAACGGGAAGCACAATGAGCAGTTCTTC	CASSHNGKHNEQFF
TRBV5-6	13	TRBJ1-4	once	.	TGTGCCAGCAGCTTAGGGGTAAATGAAAAACTGTTTTTT	CASSLGVNEKLFF
TRBV11-3	16	TRBJ1-5	many	.	TGTGCCAGCAGAAAGAGACAGTTAGGGGGCAATCAGCCCCAGCATTTT	CASRKRQLGGNQPQHF
TRBV7-6	16	TRBJ2-2	.	TRBD2	TGTGCCAGCAGCCCACGAAGCGGGGGGAACACCGGGGAGCTGTTTTTT	CASSPRSGGNTGELFF